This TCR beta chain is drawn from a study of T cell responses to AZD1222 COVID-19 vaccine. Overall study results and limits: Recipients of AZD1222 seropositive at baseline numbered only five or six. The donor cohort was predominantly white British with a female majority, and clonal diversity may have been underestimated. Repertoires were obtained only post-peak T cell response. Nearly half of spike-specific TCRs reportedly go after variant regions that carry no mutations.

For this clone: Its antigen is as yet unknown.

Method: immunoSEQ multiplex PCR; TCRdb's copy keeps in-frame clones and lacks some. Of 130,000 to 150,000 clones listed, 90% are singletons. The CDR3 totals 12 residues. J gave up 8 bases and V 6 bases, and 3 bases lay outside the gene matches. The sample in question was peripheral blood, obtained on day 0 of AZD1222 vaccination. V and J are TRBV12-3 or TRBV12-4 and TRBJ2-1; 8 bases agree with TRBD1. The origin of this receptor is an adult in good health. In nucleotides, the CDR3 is TGTGCCAGCAGGCCGACAGGGGATGAGCAGTTCTTC. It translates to CASRPTGDEQFF.